The rows below give T cell receptor beta chains drawn from one sample of a study of T-cell reconstitution after alpha-beta-depleted transplantation in children. Each CDR3 protein gets one entry after TCRdb re-called the PCR reads with MiXCR. The sample holds around 440,000 distinct CDR3 sequences; 8% to 11% are singletons and the top ten take around 2%. Source: PBMCs, taken before TCRalphabeta/CD19-depleted stem cell transplant. The receptor set was obtained from a child aged 2 to 10 with inherited bone marrow failure, due to receive a stem cell transplant. Both conserved end residues are part of each CDR3. The D gene is left open where the match is weak. For some rows the clone size is stated as once, few or many, or as a class when expanded; others skip it.

TRBJ1-5	TRBV12-3/TRBV12-4	many	-	CASTLGSGRPQHF	TGTGCCAGCACCCTGGGTTCCGGTCGGCCCCAGCATTTT
TRBJ1-1	TRBV14	many	-	CASSLFRQPGEAFF	TGTGCCAGCAGTCTCTTTCGACAGCCAGGCGAAGCTTTCTTT
TRBJ1-2	TRBV27	many	TRBD1	CASSSQTGVDGYTF	TGTGCCAGCAGTTCCCAAACAGGGGTAGATGGCTACACCTTC
TRBJ1-2	TRBV27	many	-	CASSLGAAYGYTF	TGTGCCAGCAGTTTAGGCGCAGCCTATGGCTACACCTTC
TRBJ2-7	TRBV7-9	many	-	CASTESGVSYEQYF	TGTGCCAGCACCGAATCAGGGGTGAGCTACGAGCAGTACTTC
TRBJ1-5	TRBV6-5	many	-	CASSYAVDYQPQHF	TGTGCCAGCAGTTACGCCGTCGACTATCAGCCCCAGCATTTT
TRBJ2-5	TRBV20-1	few	-	CSASPVVQETQYF	TGCAGTGCTAGCCCGGTTGTCCAAGAGACCCAGTACTTC
TRBJ2-5	TRBV20-1	many	TRBD1	CSARAGSGGETQYF	TGCAGTGCTAGAGCGGGGTCAGGGGGAGAGACCCAGTACTTC
TRBJ1-1	TRBV27	few	-	CASSLGAGTLNTEAFF	TGTGCCAGCAGTTTAGGGGCCGGGACATTGAACACTGAAGCTTTCTTT
TRBJ2-5	TRBV5-1	many	TRBD2	CASSAGTTYQETQYF	TGCGCCAGCAGCGCCGGGACTACTTACCAAGAGACCCAGTACTTC
TRBJ2-7	TRBV7-9	many	TRBD2	CASSLASGKKSYEQYF	TGTGCCAGCAGCTTGGCTAGCGGGAAGAAATCCTACGAGCAGTACTTC
TRBJ2-7	TRBV20-1	few	TRBD1	CSARGATGGLYEQYF	TGCAGTGCTAGAGGTGCGACAGGGGGCCTCTACGAGCAGTACTTC
TRBJ2-7	TRBV9	many	-	CASSAGDGAYEQYF	TGTGCCAGCAGCGCCGGGGACGGGGCCTACGAGCAGTACTTC
TRBJ2-3	TRBV29-1	-	-	CSVEGLHSTDTQYF	TGCAGCGTTGAGGGCTTACACAGCACAGATACGCAGTATTTT
TRBJ2-3	TRBV29-1	many	TRBD2	CSAVLREGHGDTQYF	TGCAGCGCCGTTCTGCGGGAGGGCCATGGAGATACGCAGTATTTT
TRBJ1-2	TRBV4-1	few	TRBD1	CASSQDDRGLYGYTF	TGCGCCAGCAGCCAGGACGACAGGGGGCTCTATGGCTACACCTTC
TRBJ2-1	TRBV12-3/TRBV12-4	-	TRBD2	CASSLTLAGRFEQFF	TGTGCCAGCAGTTTGACCCTAGCGGGACGATTTGAGCAGTTCTTC
TRBJ1-2	TRBV20-1	many	-	CSASPPGYGYTF	TGCAGTGCTAGCCCCCCCGGTTATGGCTACACCTTC
TRBJ2-5	TRBV15	many	-	CATTTPFTYF	TGTGCCACCACCACCCCCTTCACGTACTTC
TRBJ2-5	TRBV5-4	-	TRBD2	CASSWDYALQETQYF	TGTGCCAGCAGCTGGGACTACGCGCTCCAAGAGACCCAGTACTTC
TRBJ1-2	TRBV6-2/TRBV6-3	-	-	CASSNGGVGYTF	TGTGCCAGCAGCAACGGGGGAGTTGGCTACACCTTC
TRBJ1-1	TRBV20-1	many	-	CSASWDSNTEAFF	TGCAGTGCTAGTTGGGACTCAAACACTGAAGCTTTCTTT
TRBJ2-2	TRBV11-3	-	TRBD2	CASSPRGEGWLAGANTGELFF	TGTGCCAGCAGCCCTAGGGGGGAGGGCTGGCTAGCGGGGGCGAACACCGGGGAGCTGTTTTTT
TRBJ2-7	TRBV5-1	many	-	CASSLGGATHEQYF	TGCGCCAGCAGCTTGGGCGGGGCCACCCACGAGCAGTACTTC
TRBJ2-1	TRBV4-3	many	-	CASSGRFSYNEQFF	TGCGCCAGCTCCGGGCGTTTCTCCTACAATGAGCAGTTCTTC
TRBJ2-1	TRBV18	-	-	CASSTDHYNEQFF	TGTGCCAGCTCAACGGACCACTACAATGAGCAGTTCTTC
TRBJ2-5	TRBV27	many	-	CASSLRGTETQYF	TGTGCCAGCAGTTTACGGGGGACGGAGACCCAGTACTTC
TRBJ1-3	TRBV6-5	many	-	CASSYSKDAGGHTIYF	TGTGCCAGCAGTTACTCGAAAGACGCGGGGGGACACACCATATATTTT
TRBJ2-3	TRBV9	many	-	CASSVDFSGKDTQYF	TGTGCCAGCAGCGTAGATTTTTCAGGAAAAGATACGCAGTATTTT
TRBJ1-5	TRBV7-8	many	-	CASSLAPGGSQPQHF	TGTGCCAGCAGCTTAGCGCCGGGGGGAAGTCAGCCCCAGCATTTT
TRBJ2-1	TRBV3-1	-	TRBD2	CASSQAGLAGVEQFF	TGTGCCAGCAGCCAGGCCGGGCTAGCGGGAGTGGAGCAGTTCTTC
TRBJ2-3	TRBV29-1	many	-	CSVDTDTQYF	TGCAGCGTTGACACAGATACGCAGTATTTT
TRBJ2-2	TRBV20-1	many	-	CSAPQRVGELFF	TGCAGTGCTCCCCAGAGAGTCGGGGAGCTGTTTTTT
TRBJ1-5	TRBV5-1	many	-	CASSTDSNQPQHF	TGCGCCAGCAGCACCGATAGCAATCAGCCCCAGCATTTT
TRBJ2-2	TRBV12-3/TRBV12-4	many	TRBD2	CASSPGTSGRGNGELFF	TGTGCCAGCAGTCCGGGGACTAGCGGGAGGGGTAACGGGGAGCTGTTTTTT
TRBJ1-2	TRBV12-3/TRBV12-4	many	-	CASSLGAGYGYTF	TGTGCCAGCAGTTTGGGCGCTGGGTATGGCTACACCTTC
TRBJ2-7	TRBV29-1	-	TRBD1	CSVHGQGPYEQYF	TGCAGCGTACACGGACAGGGGCCCTACGAGCAGTACTTC
TRBJ2-3	TRBV29-1	many	TRBD2	CSVEKGSGVIDTQYF	TGCAGCGTTGAAAAAGGGAGCGGGGTCATCGATACGCAGTATTTT
TRBJ2-1	TRBV30	few	TRBD2	CAWSAPLAGVFNEQFF	TGTGCCTGGAGTGCCCCACTAGCGGGAGTTTTCAATGAGCAGTTCTTC
TRBJ2-3	TRBV20-1	-	TRBD2	CSAHGSGRSDTQYF	TGCAGTGCTCACGGTAGCGGGAGGTCAGATACGCAGTATTTT
TRBJ2-3	TRBV20-1	few	TRBD1	CSAHPPRGGRTDTQYF	TGCAGTGCCCATCCACCCCGAGGGGGCAGGACAGATACGCAGTATTTT
TRBJ2-1	TRBV27	many	TRBD2	CARASGSSYNEQFF	TGTGCCAGGGCTAGCGGCAGCTCCTACAATGAGCAGTTCTTC
TRBJ2-3	TRBV29-1	-	-	CSVGRDTDTQYF	TGCAGCGTTGGTAGGGACACAGATACGCAGTATTTT
TRBJ1-1	TRBV20-1	many	TRBD1	CSASDDRGGTEAFF	TGCAGTGCTTCTGATGACAGGGGGGGAACTGAAGCTTTCTTT
TRBJ2-3	TRBV13	-	-	CASTEADTQYF	TGTGCCAGCACCGAGGCAGATACGCAGTATTTT
TRBJ1-2	TRBV12-3/TRBV12-4	many	-	CASSLRRRPNSGYTF	TGTGCCAGCAGTTTAAGACGGAGGCCCAATAGTGGCTACACCTTC